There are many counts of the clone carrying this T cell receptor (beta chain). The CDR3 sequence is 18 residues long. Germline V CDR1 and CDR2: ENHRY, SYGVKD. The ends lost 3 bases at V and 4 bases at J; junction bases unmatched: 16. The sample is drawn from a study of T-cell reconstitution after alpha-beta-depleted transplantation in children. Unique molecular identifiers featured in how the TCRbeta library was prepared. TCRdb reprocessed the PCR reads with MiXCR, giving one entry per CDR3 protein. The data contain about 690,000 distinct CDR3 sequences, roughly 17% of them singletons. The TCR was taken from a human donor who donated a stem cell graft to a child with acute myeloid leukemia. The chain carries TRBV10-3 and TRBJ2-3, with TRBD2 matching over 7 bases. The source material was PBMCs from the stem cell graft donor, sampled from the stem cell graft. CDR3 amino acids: CAISETHAGVAGADTQYF. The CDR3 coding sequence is TGTGCCATCAGTGAAACTCACGCGGGGGTAGCGGGCGCAGATACGCAGTATTTT.